This record concerns one TCR beta chain sequence. Its antigen is not known. The repertoire was sequenced with immunoSEQ multiplex PCR; TCRdb's copy has only in-frame clones and lacks some. The sample comprises roughly 100,000 clones, around 85% of which are singletons, and 3% to 4% rests with the top ten. Samples of blood were obtained at baseline, on cycle 4 day 1, and on cycle 7 day 1. The data stem from a study of OX40 agonist ivuxolimab in advanced cancers. This CDR3 has 17 residues. The V segment lost 0 bases and the J segment 0 bases; nucleotides outside the gene matches: 5. Germline CDR1 and CDR2: SGHVS and FQNEAQ. Study outcomes and limitations: Clonal expansion in partial responders at 0.1-3.0 mg/kg ranked among the lowest.

V gene TRBV7-8 combines with J gene TRBJ2-7, with TRBD2 matching 10 bases. The sequences come from CD4+ or CD8+ T cells sorted from blood, collected in a trial of the OX40 agonist ivuxolimab. The clonotype originates from an adult with an advanced solid tumor such as melanoma, head and neck, liver or kidney cancer. CDR3 region: CASSLARASGSSYEQYF. As DNA, the CDR3 is TGTGCCAGCAGCTTAGCGCGGGCTAGCGGGAGCTCCTACGAGCAGTACTTC.